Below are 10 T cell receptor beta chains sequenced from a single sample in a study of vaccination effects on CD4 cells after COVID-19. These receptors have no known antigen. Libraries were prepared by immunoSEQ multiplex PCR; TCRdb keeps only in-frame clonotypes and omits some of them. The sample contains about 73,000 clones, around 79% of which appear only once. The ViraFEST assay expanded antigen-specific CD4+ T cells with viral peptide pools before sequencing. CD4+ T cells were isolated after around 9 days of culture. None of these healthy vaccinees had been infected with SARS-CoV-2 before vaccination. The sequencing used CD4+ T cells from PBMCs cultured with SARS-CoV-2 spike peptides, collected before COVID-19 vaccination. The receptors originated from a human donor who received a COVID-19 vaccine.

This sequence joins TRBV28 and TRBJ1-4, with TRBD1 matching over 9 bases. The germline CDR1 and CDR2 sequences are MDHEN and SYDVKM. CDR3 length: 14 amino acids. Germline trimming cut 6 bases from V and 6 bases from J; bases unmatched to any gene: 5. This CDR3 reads CASSNRGRDEKLFF. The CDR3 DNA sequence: TGTGCCAGCAGCAACAGGGGGCGGGATGAAAAACTGTTTTTT.

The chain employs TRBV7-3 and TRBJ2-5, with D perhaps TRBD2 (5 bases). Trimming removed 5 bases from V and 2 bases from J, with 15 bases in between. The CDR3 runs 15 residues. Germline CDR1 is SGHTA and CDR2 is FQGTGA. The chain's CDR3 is CASSPTLEGQETQYF. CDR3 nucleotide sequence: TGTGCCAGCAGCCCCACCCTAGAGGGTCAAGAGACCCAGTACTTC.

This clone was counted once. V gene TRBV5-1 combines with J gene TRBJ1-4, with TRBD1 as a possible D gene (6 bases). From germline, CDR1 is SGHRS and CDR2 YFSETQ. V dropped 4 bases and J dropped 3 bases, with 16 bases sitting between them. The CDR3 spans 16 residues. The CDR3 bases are TGCGCCAGCAGCCCAGGGGCCGGACAGCCTAATGAAAAACTGTTTTTT. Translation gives CASSPGAGQPNEKLFF.

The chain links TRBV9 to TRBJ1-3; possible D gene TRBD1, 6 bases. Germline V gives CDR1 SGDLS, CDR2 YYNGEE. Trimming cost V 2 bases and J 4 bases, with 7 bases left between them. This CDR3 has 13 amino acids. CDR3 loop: CASSVGTGNTIYF. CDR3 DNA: TGTGCCAGCAGCGTTGGGACAGGAAACACCATATATTTT.

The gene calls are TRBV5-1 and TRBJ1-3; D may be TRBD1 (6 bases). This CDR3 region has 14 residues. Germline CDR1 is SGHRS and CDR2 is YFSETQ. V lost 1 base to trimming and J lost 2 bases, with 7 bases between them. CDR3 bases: TGCGCCAGCAGCTTGCAGGGGACTGGAAACACCATATATTTT. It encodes CASSLQGTGNTIYF. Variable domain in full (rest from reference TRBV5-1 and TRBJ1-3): KAGVTQTPRYLIKTRGQQVTLSCSPISGHRSVSWYQQTPGQGLQFLFEYFSETQRNKGNFPGRFSGRQFSNSRSEMNVSTLELGDSALYLCASSLQGTGNTIYFGEGSWLTVV.

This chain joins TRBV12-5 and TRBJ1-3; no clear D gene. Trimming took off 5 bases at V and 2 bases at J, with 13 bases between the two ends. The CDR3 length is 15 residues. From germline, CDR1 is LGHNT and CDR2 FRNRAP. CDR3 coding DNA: TGTGCTAGTGGTCACACTCTCAAGGCTGGAAACACCATATATTTT. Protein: CASGHTLKAGNTIYF.

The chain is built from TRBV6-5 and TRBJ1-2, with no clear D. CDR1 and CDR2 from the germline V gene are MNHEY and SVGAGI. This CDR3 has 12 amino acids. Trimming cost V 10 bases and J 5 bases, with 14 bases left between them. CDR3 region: CATQGGFYGYTF. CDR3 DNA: TGTGCCACCCAAGGCGGATTTTATGGCTACACCTTC.

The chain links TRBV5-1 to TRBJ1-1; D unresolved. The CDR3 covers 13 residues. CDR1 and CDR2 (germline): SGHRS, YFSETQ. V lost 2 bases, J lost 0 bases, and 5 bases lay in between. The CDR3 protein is CASSFDMNTEAFF. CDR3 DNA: TGCGCCAGCAGCTTCGACATGAACACTGAAGCTTTCTTT. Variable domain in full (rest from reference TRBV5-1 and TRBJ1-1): KAGVTQTPRYLIKTRGQQVTLSCSPISGHRSVSWYQQTPGQGLQFLFEYFSETQRNKGNFPGRFSGRQFSNSRSEMNVSTLELGDSALYLCASSFDMNTEAFFGQGTRLTVV.

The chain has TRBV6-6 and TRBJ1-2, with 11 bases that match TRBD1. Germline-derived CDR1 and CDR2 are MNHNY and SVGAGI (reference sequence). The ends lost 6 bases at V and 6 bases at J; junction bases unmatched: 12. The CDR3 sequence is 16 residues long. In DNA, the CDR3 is TGTGCCAGCAGCTTCGGACAGGGGGCCCTGAAAAATGGCTACACCTTC. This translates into CASSFGQGALKNGYTF.

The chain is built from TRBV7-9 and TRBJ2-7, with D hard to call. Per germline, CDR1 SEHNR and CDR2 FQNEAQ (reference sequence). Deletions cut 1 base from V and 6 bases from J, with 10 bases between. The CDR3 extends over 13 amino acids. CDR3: CASSLGYGCEQYV. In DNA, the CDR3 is TGTGCCAGCAGCTTAGGATATGGATGCGAGCAGTACGTC.